Presented here are 26 T cell receptor beta chains from one specimen sequenced in a study of cytomegalovirus exposure and HLA in healthy donors. The table came from immunoSEQ multiplex PCR; TCRdb's copy has only in-frame clones and leaves some out. Among about 240,000 clones listed, approximately 86% were seen once. The sample taken for sequencing was PBMCs. These receptors came from a woman between 25 and 40 years old in good health and CMV-seropositive.

The rearrangement uses TRBV27 and TRBJ2-7; D may be TRBD1 (5 bases). Germline CDR1 and CDR2: MNHEY and SMNVEV (reference sequence). Trimming cost V 5 bases and J 0 bases, with 14 bases left between them. The CDR3 totals 15 residues. The CDR3 DNA sequence: TGTGCCAGCAGTCCCTCCAAGGGGCCCTCCTACGAGCAGTACTTC. Translating gives CASSPSKGPSYEQYF.

The V gene is TRBV4-1, the J gene TRBJ2-1, with D unresolved. Germline CDR1 and CDR2: MGHRA and YSYEKL. The ends were cut back, 1 base at V and 8 bases at J, with 12 bases in the middle. This CDR3 is 14 amino acids long. The CDR3: CASSQVAAIDEQFF. The CDR3 bases are TGCGCCAGCAGCCAAGTCGCGGCGATTGATGAGCAGTTCTTC.

This clone was detected only once. The chain is built from TRBV30 and TRBJ2-1; the D gene is possibly TRBD1 (5 bases). Looked up from germline, CDR1 is GTSNPN and CDR2 is SVGIG (reference sequence). V was cut by 5 bases and J by 9 bases, with 11 bases left in between. The length of the CDR3 is 11 residues. For the CDR3, the DNA is TGTGCCTGGGGTAGGGGTCTTGAGCAGTTCTTC. It is translated as CAWGRGLEQFF.

The chain is built from TRBV7-8 and TRBJ2-7, with 9 bases aligning to TRBD2. The V and J ends lost 5 bases and 6 bases, in that order; junction bases with no gene match: 11. The CDR3 is 15 residues long. From germline, CDR1 is SGHVS and CDR2 FQNEAQ. The CDR3 reads CASSPVGSGSLEQYF. CDR3 sequence (DNA): TGTGCCAGCAGCCCCGTCGGTAGCGGGAGTCTCGAGCAGTACTTC.

The chain has TRBV7-3 and TRBJ2-1; a possible D gene is TRBD1 (5 bases). Per germline, CDR1 SGHTA and CDR2 FQGTGA. Between the trimmed V and J ends, which lost 5 bases and 0 bases, there was a span of 14 bases. The CDR3 spans 16 residues. CDR3 region: CASSRKDTSSYNEQFF. The CDR3 region has the DNA TGTGCCAGCAGCCGGAAGGACACGAGCTCCTACAATGAGCAGTTCTTC.

This chain connects TRBV19 to TRBJ2-3; 13 bases fit TRBD2. The CDR3 runs 18 residues. Germline CDR1 LNHDA, CDR2 SQIVND (reference sequence). The V gene end was trimmed by 0 bases and the J gene end by 5 bases; junction bases not matched to a gene: 8. The CDR3 reads CASSIDAPGLAGRDTQYF. In DNA form, the CDR3 reads TGTGCCAGTAGTATAGACGCCCCGGGACTAGCGGGACGAGATACGCAGTATTTT.

The chain has TRBV10-3 and TRBJ2-7; 7 bases are shared with TRBD2. Germline CDR1 is ENHRY and CDR2 is SYGVKD. The CDR3 totals 14 residues. The trim removed 8 bases at V and 5 bases at J, leaving 12 bases unmatched. The DNA of the CDR3 is TGTGCCATCGGTTCGCAGCGGGATCTCCACGAGCAGTACTTC. It yields the protein CAIGSQRDLHEQYF.

The rearrangement joins TRBV29-1 to TRBJ2-1; tentatively, D is TRBD2 (6 bases). V shed 0 bases and J shed 5 bases, with 11 bases lying between them. CDR3 length equals 14 residues. Per germline, CDR1 SQVTM and CDR2 ANQGSEA. The CDR3 DNA follows: TGCAGCGTTGAAGAGTGGGACTCACACAATGAGCAGTTCTTC. This sequence encodes CSVEEWDSHNEQFF.

The chain recombines TRBV6-4 with TRBJ1-5, with D possibly matching TRBD1 (6 bases). CDR1 is MRHNA, CDR2 SNTAGT, per germline. This CDR3 spans 14 amino acids. V lost 6 bases and J 9 bases, leaving 18 bases between the germline ends. The DNA for the CDR3 is TGTGCCAGCAGCGCCAGGGGAGGGTGTCGGCCCCAGCATTTT. It translates to CASSARGGCRPQHF.

V is TRBV11-3 and J is TRBJ2-3; unclear D gene. Trimming cost V 0 bases and J 3 bases, with 7 bases left between them. This CDR3 has 14 residues. The germline V gene has CDR1 SGHNT and CDR2 YENEEA. CDR3 loop: CASSLDRRTDTQYF. The CDR3 coding sequence is TGTGCCAGCAGCTTAGATCGCCGGACAGATACGCAGTATTTT.

V usage is TRBV5-1 and J usage is TRBJ2-3, with TRBD2 matching over 9 bases. From germline, CDR1 is SGHRS and CDR2 YFSETQ. This CDR3 comprises 15 residues. Trimming at V came to 4 bases and at J to 2 bases, leaving 5 bases not matched to a gene. Written as DNA, the CDR3 is TGCGCCAGCAGCCCGACTAGCGGTTCCACAGATACGCAGTATTTT. It codes for CASSPTSGSTDTQYF.

The genes are TRBV27 and TRBJ1-2; TRBD1 agrees at 7 bases. Germline lookup yields CDR1 MNHEY and CDR2 SMNVEV (reference sequence). V was clipped by 2 bases and J by 2 bases; unmatched bases: 2. The CDR3 runs 14 residues. CDR3 coding DNA: TGTGCCAGCAGTTTACAGGGACAGAACTATGGCTACACCTTC. This translates into CASSLQGQNYGYTF.

This clone was picked up one time. This sequence joins TRBV6-5 and TRBJ2-7, with a tentative D call TRBD2 (6 bases). CDR1 and CDR2 from the germline V gene are MNHEY and SVGAGI. The CDR3 runs 13 residues. The V end lost 7 bases, the J end lost 3 bases, and 13 bases lay between the germline ends. As DNA, the CDR3 is TGTGCCAGCACCTCACCGGGAGTCTACGAGCAGTACTTC. Translating gives CASTSPGVYEQYF.

This clone was recorded a few times. This chain links TRBV10-1 with TRBJ2-4; tentative D call: TRBD1 (6 bases). The CDR3 has 15 amino acids. Germline CDR1 WNHNN, CDR2 SYGVQD (reference sequence). Trimming stripped 0 bases from V and 3 bases from J, with 9 bases between. The DNA for the CDR3 is TGCGCCAGCAGTGAGTCGAGGACAGACAAAAACATTCAGTACTTC. It translates to CASSESRTDKNIQYF.

With regard to this clone: One end of the junction varies from germline; a read error may be responsible. The rearrangement joins TRBV7-8 to TRBJ2-1; 8 positions agree with TRBD2. This CDR3 contains 14 residues. In germline, CDR1 is SGHVS, CDR2 FQNEAQ. CDR3 in amino acids: CASSLAGPYNEQFF. The CDR3 region has the DNA TGTGCCAGCAGCCTAGCGGGCCCCTACAATGAGCAGTTCTTC.

The chain's CDR3 is CASSPRQGDQETQYF. CDR3 sequence (DNA): TGTGCCAGCAGCCCTCGACAGGGGGACCAAGAGACCCAGTACTTC. This chain connects TRBV11-3 to TRBJ2-5; 9 bases align to TRBD1. V dropped 5 bases and J dropped 0; count of bases not matched to a gene: 4. CDR1 is SGHNT, CDR2 YENEEA, per germline. This CDR3 spans 15 amino acids.

V gene TRBV30 combines with J gene TRBJ1-4; 7 bases fit TRBD1. With V trimmed by 3 bases and J by 8 bases, 9 bases remained unmatched. This CDR3 region has 14 residues. Germline assignment: CDR1 GTSNPN and CDR2 SVGIG (reference sequence). The CDR3 reads CAWRKAGGQEKLFF. The CDR3 coding sequence is TGTGCCTGGAGGAAAGCAGGGGGGCAAGAAAAACTGTTTTTT. The entire variable domain, with the rest obtained from reference TRBV30 and TRBJ1-4, is as follows: SQTIHQWPATLVQPVGSPLSLECTVEGTSNPNLYWYRQAAGRGLQLLFYSVGIGQISSEVPQNLSASRPQDRQFILSSKKLLLSDSGFYLCAWRKAGGQEKLFFGSGTQLSVL.

Points on this clone: Other DNA sequences from this sample encode an identical CDR3 as well. The chain uses TRBV18 and TRBJ1-5; 8 nucleotides align to TRBD1. Germline assignment: CDR1 KGHSH and CDR2 LQKENI. The CDR3 runs to 13 residues. J lost 7 bases, V lost 2 bases, and 1 base had no gene match. Here the CDR3 DNA reads TGTGCCAGCTCACCAGACAGGGGACAGCCCCAGCATTTT. Translated: CASSPDRGQPQHF. Complete variable domain (other parts from reference TRBV18 and TRBJ1-5): NAGVMQNPRHLVRRRGQEARLRCSPMKGHSHVYWYRQLPEEGLKFMVYLQKENIIDESGMPKERFSAEFPKEGPSILRIQQVVRGDSAAYFCASSPDRGQPQHFGDGTRLSIL.

The rearrangement links TRBV7-2 to TRBJ2-7, with TRBD1 matching 7 bases. Losses at the gene ends were 1 base for V and 5 bases for J; bases not matched to a gene: 14. CDR1 is SGHTA and CDR2 is FQGNSA in the germline V gene. CDR3 length: 17 amino acids. DNA for the CDR3: TGTGCCAGCAGCTTAGAGTTGATCGGGACAGTGATTCACGAGCAGTACTTC. Translating gives CASSLELIGTVIHEQYF.

This clone was picked up one time. The chain is built from TRBV13 and TRBJ2-7; maybe TRBD1 (6 bases). The CDR3 covers 15 residues. The V end was cut by 0 bases, the J end by 1 base, with 10 bases between. The germline CDR1 and CDR2 sequences are PRHDT and FYEKMQ (reference sequence). CDR3 residues: CASSLGDRKSYEQYF. DNA for the CDR3: TGTGCCAGCAGCTTAGGTGACAGGAAATCCTACGAGCAGTACTTC. Full variable domain (rest looked up from reference TRBV13 and TRBJ2-7): AAGVIQSPRHLIKEKRETATLKCYPIPRHDTVYWYQQGPGQDPQFLISFYEKMQSDKGSIPDRFSAQQFSDYHSELNMSSLELGDSALYFCASSLGDRKSYEQYFGPGTRLTVT.

The chain has TRBV19 and TRBJ2-2, with no clear D. CDR1 LNHDA and CDR2 SQIVND come from the germline V gene (reference sequence). This CDR3 has 11 amino acids. Trimming left V 10 bases short and J 5 bases short, with 8 bases between. The CDR3 nucleotides read TGTGCCACATCGGGTACCGGGGAGCTGTTTTTT. This encodes CATSGTGELFF.

The genes are TRBV28 and TRBJ1-2, with TRBD1 matching 7 bases. This CDR3 has 13 residues. J was trimmed by 4 bases and V by 6 bases; bases with no gene match: 5. From germline, CDR1 is MDHEN and CDR2 SYDVKM. The CDR3 nucleotides read TGTGCCAGCAGGGCACAGGGGCTCTATGGCTACACCTTC. Translating gives CASRAQGLYGYTF.

The chain has TRBV11-3 and TRBJ2-7; 7 bases match TRBD1. Germline V gives CDR1 SGHNT, CDR2 YENEEA. The CDR3 consists of 16 residues. V lost 5 bases and J lost 0; bases outside the gene matches: 10. The CDR3, as DNA: TGTGCCAGCAGCCCCCCGGACAGGAAGAGCTCCTACGAGCAGTACTTC. Its translation is CASSPPDRKSSYEQYF.

The CDR3 nucleotides are TGTGCCAGTAGTATGGCCTTCTCGCACAACTATGGCTACACCTTC. It codes for CASSMAFSHNYGYTF. V and J are TRBV19 and TRBJ1-2; D gene unclear. The germline gives CDR1 LNHDA, CDR2 SQIVND (reference sequence). The germline V and J ends were trimmed by 3 bases and 2 bases, with 13 bases remaining between them. This CDR3 has 15 amino acids.

The J gene is TRBJ1-4, the V gene TRBV15, with 11 bases that match TRBD1. Germline V gene sequence: CDR1 LNHNV, CDR2 YYDKDF (reference sequence). V was clipped by 8 bases and J by 7 bases; unmatched bases: 9. The CDR3 extends over 15 amino acids. CDR3 region: CATGRGTGGSEKLFF. The CDR3 DNA sequence: TGTGCCACCGGAAGGGGGACAGGGGGAAGTGAAAAACTGTTTTTT.

This chain joins TRBV5-1 and TRBJ2-3; 10 bases match TRBD1. The CDR3 has 17 residues. The V gene's germline CDR1 is SGHRS and CDR2 YFSETQ. V lost 4 bases, J lost 2 bases, and 10 bases stayed unmatched. CDR3 coding DNA: TGCGCCAGCAGCCCGGGACAGGGGCCCCAATACACAGATACGCAGTATTTT. Translation: CASSPGQGPQYTDTQYF.